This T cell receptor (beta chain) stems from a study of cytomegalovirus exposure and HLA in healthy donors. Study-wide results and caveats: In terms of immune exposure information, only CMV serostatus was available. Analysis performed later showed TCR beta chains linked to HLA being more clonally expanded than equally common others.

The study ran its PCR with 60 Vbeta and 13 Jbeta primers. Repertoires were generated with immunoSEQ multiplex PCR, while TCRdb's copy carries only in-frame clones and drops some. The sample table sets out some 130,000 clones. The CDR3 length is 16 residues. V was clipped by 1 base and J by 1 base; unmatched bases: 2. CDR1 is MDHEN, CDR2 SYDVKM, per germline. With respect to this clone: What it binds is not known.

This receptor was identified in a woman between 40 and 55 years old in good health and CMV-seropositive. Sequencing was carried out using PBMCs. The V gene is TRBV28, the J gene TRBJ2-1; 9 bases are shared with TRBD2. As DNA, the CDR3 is TGTGCCAGCAGTTTATTAGCGGGAGATTCCTACAATGAGCAGTTCTTC. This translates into CASSLLAGDSYNEQFF.